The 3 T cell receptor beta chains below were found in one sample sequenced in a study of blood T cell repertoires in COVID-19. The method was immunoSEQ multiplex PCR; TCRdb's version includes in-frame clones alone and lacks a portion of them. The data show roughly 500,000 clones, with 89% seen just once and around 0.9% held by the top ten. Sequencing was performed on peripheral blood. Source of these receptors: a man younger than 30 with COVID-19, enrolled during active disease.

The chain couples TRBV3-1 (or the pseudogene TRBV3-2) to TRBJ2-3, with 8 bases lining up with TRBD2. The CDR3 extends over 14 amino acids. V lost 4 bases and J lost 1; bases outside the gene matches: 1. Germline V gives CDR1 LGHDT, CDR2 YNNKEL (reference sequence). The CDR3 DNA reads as TGTGCCAGCAGCCGGCGGGAGGGCACAGATACGCAGTATTTT. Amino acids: CASSRREGTDTQYF.

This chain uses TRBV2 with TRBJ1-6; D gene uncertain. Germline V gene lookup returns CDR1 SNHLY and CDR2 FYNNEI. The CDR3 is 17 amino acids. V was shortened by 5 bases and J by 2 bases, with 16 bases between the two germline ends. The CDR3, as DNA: TGTGCCAGCAGTCCCGGGAGGAGGGAACCCTATAATTCACCCCTCCACTTT. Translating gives CASSPGRREPYNSPLHF.

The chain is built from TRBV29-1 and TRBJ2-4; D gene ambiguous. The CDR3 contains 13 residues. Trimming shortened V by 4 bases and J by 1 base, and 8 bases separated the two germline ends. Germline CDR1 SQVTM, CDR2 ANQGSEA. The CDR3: CSVGLRAKNIQYF. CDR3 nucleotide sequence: TGCAGCGTTGGATTGCGGGCCAAAAACATTCAGTACTTC.